These T cell receptor beta chains were read from a single sample in a study of T-cell memory formation after mild COVID-19. TCRdb reanalysed the 5' RACE reads using MiXCR and keeps one entry per CDR3 protein. This repertoire shows around 390,000 distinct CDR3 sequences, around a sixth found once; its top ten account for roughly 21%. The sequencing input was PBMCs or a T cell subset sorted from them (not recorded which). These receptor sequences come from a man aged 18 to 29 who had mild COVID-19 (a few samples of this study predate the infection). Cell type and time point are not known. Each CDR3 is given with its conserved first and last residue. D genes are given only for firm matches. Size values are once, few and many counts, or a class for expanded clones, and some rows have none.

D gene | J gene | V gene | clone size | CDR3 length | CDR3 protein | CDR3 DNA
. | TRBJ1-1 | TRBV6-6 | . | 14 | CASTKGDTSTEAFF | TGTGCCAGCACCAAAGGGGACACCTCCACTGAAGCTTTCTTT
TRBD1 | TRBJ1-2 | TRBV14 | . | 13 | CASSQDRSYGYTF | TGTGCCAGCAGCCAGGACAGGAGCTATGGCTACACCTTC
TRBD1 | TRBJ1-2 | TRBV7-2 | few | 15 | CASRPGQGLGYGYTF | TGTGCCAGCAGACCTGGACAGGGGTTGGGCTATGGCTACACCTTC
. | TRBJ1-1 | TRBV7-6 | few | 14 | CASSSFRGNTEAFF | TGTGCCAGCAGCTCGTTCAGGGGGAACACTGAAGCTTTCTTT
. | TRBJ1-1 | TRBV12-3/TRBV12-4 | few | 14 | CASSYPGTNTEAFF | TGTGCCAGCAGTTATCCAGGGACTAACACTGAAGCTTTCTTT
TRBD1 | TRBJ2-3 | TRBV15 | few | 17 | CATSRDLAGGAEDTQYF | TGTGCCACCAGCAGAGATCTGGCAGGGGGTGCTGAAGATACGCAGTATTTT
. | TRBJ1-1 | TRBV9 | few | 13 | CASSVEMGSEAFF | TGTGCCAGCAGCGTAGAGATGGGGAGTGAAGCTTTCTTT
TRBD1 | TRBJ2-6 | TRBV7-6 | . | 19 | CASSLARGTGISGANVLTF | TGTGCCAGCAGCTTAGCGCGAGGGACAGGGATCTCTGGGGCCAACGTCCTGACTTTC
. | TRBJ1-1 | TRBV20-1 | few | 14 | CSATPGTGDTEAFF | TGCAGTGCTACCCCCGGGACGGGGGACACTGAAGCTTTCTTT
. | TRBJ1-4 | TRBV7-9 | . | 16 | CASSDGDDYFPVKLFF | TGTGCCAGCAGCGATGGGGATGATTACTTCCCGGTAAAACTGTTTTTT
. | TRBJ2-3 | TRBV6-5 | few | 15 | CASSPFRRSGDTQYF | TGTGCCAGCAGCCCCTTTAGACGATCCGGAGATACGCAGTATTTT
TRBD1 | TRBJ2-7 | TRBV6-2/TRBV6-3 | . | 13 | CASLRQGAGEQYF | TGTGCCAGCCTACGACAGGGGGCCGGCGAGCAGTACTTC
. | TRBJ2-7 | TRBV7-2 | many | 15 | CASSLARSYSYEQYF | TGTGCCAGCAGCTTAGCGCGTAGCTACTCCTACGAGCAGTACTTC
TRBD1 | TRBJ1-5 | TRBV7-8 | few | 19 | CASSPFPLDRDLSNQPQHF | TGTGCCAGCAGCCCTTTCCCCTTGGACAGGGATCTTAGCAATCAGCCCCAGCATTTT
TRBD2 | TRBJ2-3 | TRBV12-3/TRBV12-4 | few | 16 | CASSYLAGGLTDTQYF | TGTGCCAGCAGTTATCTAGCGGGGGGCCTCACAGATACGCAGTATTTT
TRBD1 | TRBJ1-1 | TRBV24-1 | . | 17 | CATSKETGRTRGTEAFF | TGTGCCACCAGCAAGGAGACAGGGCGCACAAGGGGCACTGAAGCTTTCTTT
. | TRBJ1-1 | TRBV5-1 | many | 16 | CASSQTGARMNTEAFF | TGCGCCAGCTCCCAGACCGGGGCCCGAATGAACACTGAAGCTTTCTTT
. | TRBJ2-5 | TRBV6-1 | . | 13 | CASSEGRGAAQYF | TGTGCCAGCAGTGAAGGCAGGGGGGCGGCCCAGTACTTC
TRBD1 | TRBJ2-1 | TRBV29-1 | few | 13 | CSAPTGLYNEQFF | TGCAGCGCTCCGACAGGGCTTTACAATGAGCAGTTCTTC
. | TRBJ1-6 | TRBV7-6 | . | 16 | CASSLATWAADSPLHF | TGTGCCAGCAGCTTAGCCACTTGGGCAGCGGATTCACCCCTCCACTTT
TRBD1 | TRBJ2-6 | TRBV7-9 | . | 18 | CASSTWTGQGSGANVLTF | TGTGCCAGCAGCACATGGACAGGGCAGGGCTCTGGGGCCAACGTCCTGACTTTC
. | TRBJ2-3 | TRBV7-2 | many | 16 | CASSLVAGLSTDTQYF | TGTGCCAGCAGCTTAGTGGCGGGGTTGAGCACAGATACGCAGTATTTT
. | TRBJ2-1 | TRBV4-1 | few | 16 | CASSRKLADLPNEQFF | TGCGCCAGCAGCCGAAAATTAGCGGATCTTCCGAATGAGCAGTTCTTC
. | TRBJ1-5 | TRBV7-8 | few | 16 | CASSLGEGRTNQPQHF | TGTGCCAGCAGCTTAGGGGAGGGTCGGACGAATCAGCCCCAGCATTTT
. | TRBJ2-7 | TRBV27 | few | 16 | CASSLSLQWWTYEQYF | TGTGCCAGCAGTTTATCGCTCCAGTGGTGGACCTACGAGCAGTACTTC